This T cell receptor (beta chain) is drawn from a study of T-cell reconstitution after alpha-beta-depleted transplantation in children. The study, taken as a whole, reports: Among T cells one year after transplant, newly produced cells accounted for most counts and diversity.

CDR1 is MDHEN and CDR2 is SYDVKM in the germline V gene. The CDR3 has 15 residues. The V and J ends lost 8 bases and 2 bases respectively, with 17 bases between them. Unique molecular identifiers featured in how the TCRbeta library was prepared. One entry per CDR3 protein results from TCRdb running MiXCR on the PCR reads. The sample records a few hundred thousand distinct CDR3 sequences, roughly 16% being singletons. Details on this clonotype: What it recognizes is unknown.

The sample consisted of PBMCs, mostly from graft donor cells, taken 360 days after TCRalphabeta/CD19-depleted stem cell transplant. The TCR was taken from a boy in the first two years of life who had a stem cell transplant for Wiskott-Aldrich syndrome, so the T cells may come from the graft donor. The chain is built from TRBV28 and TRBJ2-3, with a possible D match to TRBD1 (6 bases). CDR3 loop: CASGDKVVFTDTQYF. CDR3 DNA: TGTGCCAGCGGGGACAAGGTGGTTTTCACAGATACGCAGTATTTT.